This T cell receptor (beta chain) derives from a study of monozygotic twins with cystic fibrosis. Generated by immunoSEQ multiplex PCR, the TCRdb table keeps only in-frame clones and is missing some. This table has about 22,000 clones, 97% appearing once. About this clone itself: Its antigen is undetermined.

Germline values: CDR1 ENHRY, CDR2 SYGVKD. Unmatched junction bases numbered 1, after V lost 9 bases and J lost 2 bases. The CDR3 has 13 amino acids. Findings of the study overall: No link emerged between shared CDR3 counts and age, concordance or severity. Co-twins had the most similar V usage for 13 of 16 pairs, J for 8. Low clonality (median roughly 0.0087) suggested a mostly naive repertoire. Monozygotic CF twin pairs shared significantly more nucleotide-identical clonotypes than unrelated CF individuals did.

The V gene is TRBV10-3, the J gene TRBJ2-7, with TRBD2 identical over 13 bases. The clonotype comes from a girl aged 5-17 years with cystic fibrosis. What was sequenced was blood. The CDR3: CAIGTSGTYEQYV. CDR3 in DNA: TGTGCCATTGGGACTAGCGGGACCTACGAGCAGTACGTC.